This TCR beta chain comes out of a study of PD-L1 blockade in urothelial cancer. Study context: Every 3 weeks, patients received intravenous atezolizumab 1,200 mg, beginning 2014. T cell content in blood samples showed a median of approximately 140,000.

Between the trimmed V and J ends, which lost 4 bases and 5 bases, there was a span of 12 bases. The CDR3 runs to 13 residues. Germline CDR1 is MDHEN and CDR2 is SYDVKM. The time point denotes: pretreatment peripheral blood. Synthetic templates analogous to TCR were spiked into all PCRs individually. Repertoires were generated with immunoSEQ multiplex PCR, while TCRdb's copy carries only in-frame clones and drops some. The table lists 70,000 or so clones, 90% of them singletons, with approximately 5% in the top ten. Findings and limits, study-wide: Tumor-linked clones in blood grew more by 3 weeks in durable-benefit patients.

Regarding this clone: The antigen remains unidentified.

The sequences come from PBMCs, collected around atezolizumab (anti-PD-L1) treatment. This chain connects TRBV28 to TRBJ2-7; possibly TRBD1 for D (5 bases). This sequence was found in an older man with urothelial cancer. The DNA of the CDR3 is TGTGCCAGCAGTTCCGGCCAGGGAAACGAGCAGTACTTC. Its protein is CASSSGQGNEQYF.